The 31 T cell receptor beta chains reported below all come from one sample, sequenced in a study of identifying expanded T cells in peripheral blood. The table came from immunoSEQ multiplex PCR; TCRdb's copy has only in-frame clones and leaves some out. The sample lists approximately 85,000 clones, about 88% occurring once. The specimen sequenced was blood. All receptors come from a person aged 18 to 69 in good health.

The gene calls are TRBV6-6 and TRBJ1-2; the D is unclear. Germline CDR1 and CDR2: MNHNY and SVGAGI (reference sequence). The V end was cut by 6 bases, the J end by 0 bases, with 8 bases between. The CDR3 is 13 residues long. CDR3 region: CASRPSTNYGYTF. DNA for the CDR3: TGTGCCAGCAGGCCCAGTACTAACTATGGCTACACCTTC.

The rearrangement uses TRBV30 and TRBJ2-7; D is uncertain. The V and J ends lost 3 bases and 2 bases respectively, with 17 bases between them. The CDR3 is 15 amino acids. CDR1 is GTSNPN and CDR2 is SVGIG in the germline V gene (reference sequence). In DNA form, the CDR3 reads TGTGCCTGGAGGCCGGGCCGCGGAACCCCCTACGAGCAGTACTTC. It yields the protein CAWRPGRGTPYEQYF. Drawing the rest from reference TRBV30 and TRBJ2-7, the complete variable domain is SQTIHQWPATLVQPVGSPLSLECTVEGTSNPNLYWYRQAAGRGLQLLFYSVGIGQISSEVPQNLSASRPQDRQFILSSKKLLLSDSGFYLCAWRPGRGTPYEQYFGPGTRLTVT.

V usage is TRBV30 and J usage is TRBJ2-1; D possibly matches TRBD1 or TRBD2 (8 bases each). CDR1 GTSNPN and CDR2 SVGIG come from the germline V gene (reference sequence). V was cut by 0 bases and J by 3 bases, with 27 bases left in between. The CDR3 loop spans 20 amino acids. In DNA form, the CDR3 reads TGTGCCTGGAGTGTACGGTCAGGGGGCCGAGCGGGGGTCCTCTACAATGAGCAGTTCTTC. Its translation is CAWSVRSGGRAGVLYNEQFF.

The chain is built from TRBV5-6 and TRBJ2-7; perhaps TRBD2 as D (7 bases). Per the germline V gene, CDR1 is SGHDT and CDR2 is YYEEEE. V was pared by 4 bases and J by 4 bases, with 15 bases between. CDR3 length: 14 residues. CDR3 protein: CASSRGGALYEQYF. The CDR3 DNA sequence: TGTGCCAGCAGCCGTGGGGGGGCTCTTTACGAGCAGTACTTC.

This clone was counted once. The V and J genes are TRBV7-9 and TRBJ1-1; 8 bases line up with TRBD1. The germline V gene has CDR1 SEHNR and CDR2 FQNEAQ (reference sequence). Trimming at V came to 4 bases and at J to 4 bases, leaving 11 bases not matched to a gene. The CDR3 has 16 residues. The CDR3 DNA reads TGTGCCAGCAGCTCCCAAGGCAGGGGGCGGGTCACTGAAGCTTTCTTT. This gives the protein CASSSQGRGRVTEAFF.

The genes are TRBV18 and TRBJ1-6; D gene ambiguous. V gave up 2 bases and J gave up 6 bases, with 11 bases separating them. Germline CDR1 is KGHSH and CDR2 is LQKENI. The CDR3 contains 15 residues. The CDR3 sequence is CASSPRRESNSPLHF. As DNA, the CDR3 is TGTGCCAGCTCACCAAGGCGCGAAAGTAATTCACCCCTCCACTTT.

The chain combines TRBV10-3 with TRBJ2-3; 11 bases fit TRBD2. Germline-derived CDR1 and CDR2 are ENHRY and SYGVKD. Trimming cost V 8 bases and J 5 bases; bases outside gene matches: 12. This CDR3 is 16 amino acids long. Here the CDR3 DNA reads TGTGCCATCTCCGGACTAGCGGGCATCTGGGGAGATACGCAGTATTTT. Translation gives CAISGLAGIWGDTQYF.

This chain links TRBV5-1 with TRBJ2-1, with TRBD2 as a possible D gene (6 bases). This CDR3 is 15 amino acids long. Germline V gives CDR1 SGHRS, CDR2 YFSETQ. V was shortened by 5 bases and J by 7 bases, with 19 bases between the two germline ends. The DNA of the CDR3 is TGCGCCAGCAGTCCCGGCAGGGAGGTTTTGAATGAGCAGTTCTTC. This codes for CASSPGREVLNEQFF.

The CDR3 bases are TGTGCCAGCAGTTACGGGGCGGGGCCTTCCTACGAGCAGTACTTC. Translated, it gives CASSYGAGPSYEQYF. The rearrangement links TRBV6-5 to TRBJ2-7, with a weak D call TRBD2 (6 bases). V lost 2 bases to trimming and J lost 1 base, with 12 bases between them. Looked up from germline, CDR1 is MNHEY and CDR2 is SVGAGI. CDR3 length: 15 residues.

Notes on this clone: Compared with germline, one end of the junction differs, possibly owing to a read error. This chain links TRBV5-4 with TRBJ2-2; 8 positions match TRBD1. The germline gives CDR1 SGHNT, CDR2 YYREEE (reference sequence). The CDR3 consists of 11 residues. The CDR3 loop reads CASSLDRDWLF. Written as DNA, the CDR3 is TGTGCCAGCAGTCTGGACAGGGACTGGCTTTTT.

The V gene is TRBV6-6, the J gene TRBJ2-7; weak D call: TRBD2 (6 bases). This CDR3 comprises 11 residues. Germline lookup yields CDR1 MNHNY and CDR2 SVGAGI (reference sequence). Trimming cost V 8 bases and J 1 base, with 6 bases left between them. CDR3 nucleotide sequence: TGTGCCAGCGGGACTTCCTACGAGCAGTACTTC. It yields the protein CASGTSYEQYF.

The chain employs TRBV19 and TRBJ1-1; D is unclear. Trimming pared 2 bases from V and 0 bases from J, leaving 10 bases between. Germline V gene lookup returns CDR1 LNHDA and CDR2 SQIVND (reference sequence). The CDR3 totals 15 residues. This chain's CDR3 is CASSIKGRMNTEAFF. CDR3 sequence (DNA): TGTGCCAGTAGTATAAAGGGTCGGATGAACACTGAAGCTTTCTTT.

This chain links TRBV27 with TRBJ1-5; D may be TRBD1 (5 bases). The CDR3 extends over 13 amino acids. Germline lookup yields CDR1 MNHEY and CDR2 SMNVEV (reference sequence). Trimming took 2 bases from V and 8 from J, leaving 10 bases between them. CDR3 bases: TGTGCCAGCAGTTTACATGAAGGGGAGCCCCAGCATTTT. Its protein is CASSLHEGEPQHF.

This clone was detected a few times. The V call is TRBV5-4, the J call TRBJ2-3; D unclear. V lost 2 bases, J lost 5 bases, and 9 bases lay in between. Germline V gives CDR1 SGHNT, CDR2 YYREEE (reference sequence). The CDR3 contains 13 residues. This chain's CDR3 is CASSLSVGDTQYF. In DNA, the CDR3 is TGTGCCAGCAGCTTATCCGTAGGAGATACGCAGTATTTT.

This rearrangement joins TRBV11-2 to TRBJ1-6, with TRBD1 as a possible D gene (6 bases). Germline CDR1 SGHAT, CDR2 FQNNGV. Trimming stripped 6 bases from V and 7 bases from J, with 19 bases between. This CDR3 is 16 amino acids long. The CDR3 DNA reads TGTGCCAGCAGTTCTACGGGGGGCGCGAGGAATTCACCCCTCCACTTT. It specifies CASSSTGGARNSPLHF.

J is TRBJ1-2 and V is TRBV10-3; D remains ambiguous. V lost 6 bases and J lost 2, with 10 bases in between. CDR3 size: 13 residues. The germline gives CDR1 ENHRY, CDR2 SYGVKD. CDR3 region: CAIRPGLNYGYTF. As DNA, the CDR3 is TGTGCCATCAGGCCGGGCCTCAACTATGGCTACACCTTC.

The chain combines TRBV11-2 with TRBJ2-7; D perhaps matches TRBD2 (5 bases). This CDR3 has 11 amino acids. V gave up 1 base and J gave up 7 bases, with 5 bases separating them. Per the germline V gene, CDR1 is SGHAT and CDR2 is FQNNGV. CDR3 nucleotides: TGTGCCAGCAGCTTAGCGGGGGAGCAGTACTTC. It yields the protein CASSLAGEQYF. Filled out from reference TRBV11-2 and TRBJ2-7, the complete variable domain reads EAGVAQSPRYKIIEKRQSVAFWCNPISGHATLYWYQQILGQGPKLLIQFQNNGVVDDSQLPKDRFSAERLKGVDSTLKIQPAKLEDSAVYLCASSLAGEQYFGPGTRLTVT.

The chain recombines TRBV2 with TRBJ2-1; possibly TRBD2 for D (5 bases). The CDR3 runs 18 residues. CDR1 and CDR2 (germline): SNHLY, FYNNEI. V was trimmed by 4 bases and J by 8 bases, leaving 27 bases between them. The DNA of the CDR3 is TGTGCCAGCAGTGGGGGAGCGGATTGGCGGCGGCGTGGGGATGAGCAGTTCTTC. Translating gives CASSGGADWRRRGDEQFF. The full variable domain, completed using reference TRBV2 and TRBJ2-1, is EPEVTQTPSHQVTQMGQEVILRCVPISNHLYFYWYRQILGQKVEFLVSFYNNEISEKSEIFDDQFSVERPDGSNFTLKIRSTKLEDSAMYFCASSGGADWRRRGDEQFFGPGTRLTVL.

This clone is classed as medium-sized. The rearrangement joins TRBV4-3 to TRBJ1-4, with no clear D. This CDR3 has 15 residues. Germline V gene lookup returns CDR1 LGHNA and CDR2 YSLEER. V was trimmed by 0 bases and J by 3 bases, leaving 8 bases between them. Here the CDR3 reads CASSQERSPNEKLFF. In DNA form, the CDR3 reads TGCGCCAGCAGCCAAGAAAGGAGTCCTAATGAAAAACTGTTTTTT.

CDR3 amino acids: CASSQVVVGGYEQYF. The DNA of the CDR3 is TGCGCCAGCAGCCAAGTCGTCGTAGGGGGCTACGAGCAGTACTTC. The chain joins TRBV4-3 to TRBJ2-7; D is perhaps TRBD1 (6 bases). CDR1 and CDR2 (germline): LGHNA, YSLEER. V lost 1 base to trimming and J lost 3 bases, with 13 bases between them. This CDR3 contains 15 residues.

The genes are TRBV27 and TRBJ2-1, with TRBD2 matching over 9 bases. The CDR3 runs 15 residues. Unmatched junction bases numbered 7, after V lost 3 bases and J lost 7 bases. Germline V gene sequence: CDR1 MNHEY, CDR2 SMNVEV (reference sequence). The CDR3 coding sequence is TGTGCCAGCAGTTTTGACGAGCGGGGGGTGAATGAGCAGTTCTTC. This encodes CASSFDERGVNEQFF.

The rearrangement links TRBV13 to TRBJ2-1; 7 bases map to TRBD2. After removal of 8 bases from V and 10 bases from J, the junction contained 11 bases not matched to a gene. Germline loops: CDR1 PRHDT, CDR2 FYEKMQ (reference sequence). The CDR3 runs to 13 residues. CDR3 nucleotides: TGTGCCAGCCACTCAGCGGGGCGCTACGAGCAGTTCTTC. It is translated as CASHSAGRYEQFF.

The V call is TRBV10-3, the J call TRBJ2-3; TRBD1 aligns across 7 bases. From germline, CDR1 is ENHRY and CDR2 SYGVKD. The ends lost 11 bases at V and 5 bases at J; junction bases unmatched: 10. This CDR3 comprises 13 residues. In DNA form, the CDR3 reads TGTGCCGGACAGGCGGCGGCTGGAGATACGCAGTATTTT. As protein: CAGQAAAGDTQYF.

The chain carries TRBV5-4 and TRBJ1-6; D is unresolved. The V gene's germline CDR1 is SGHNT and CDR2 YYREEE (reference sequence). Trimming shortened V by 0 bases and J by 5 bases, and 9 bases separated the two germline ends. CDR3 length: 15 residues. In DNA, the CDR3 is TGTGCCAGCAGCTTGGCCTCAGTGGATAATTCACCCCTCCACTTT. Translation: CASSLASVDNSPLHF.

This clone was observed a handful of times. The J gene is TRBJ2-3, the V gene TRBV6-6; 13 nucleotides agree with TRBD2. The CDR3 runs to 16 residues. Trimming took 5 bases from V and 1 from J; bases not matched to a gene: 3. Germline CDR1 and CDR2: MNHNY and SVGAGI (reference sequence). The CDR3 protein is CASSKGLAGGTDTQYF. CDR3 nucleotide sequence: TGTGCCAGCAGTAAAGGACTAGCGGGGGGCACAGATACGCAGTATTTT.

This chain links TRBV7-2 with TRBJ2-7; 11 bases line up with TRBD2. V lost 6 bases, J lost 0 bases, and 4 bases stayed unmatched. CDR3 length: 15 residues. Germline V lookup: CDR1 SGHTA, CDR2 FQGNSA. CDR3 sequence: CASRLGLAASYEQYF. CDR3 nucleotide sequence: TGTGCCAGCAGACTGGGACTAGCGGCCTCCTACGAGCAGTACTTC.

The sample holds one count of this clone. The CDR3 DNA reads TGTGCCAGCAGCTTAGGGGTGGGCGGGAGGCGTACCTACGAGCAGTACTTC. Translation gives CASSLGVGGRRTYEQYF. The chain employs TRBV7-8 and TRBJ2-7, with TRBD2 matching 8 bases. With 1 base clipped from V and 2 bases from J, the junction kept 10 bases outside the gene matches. CDR1 and CDR2 (germline): SGHVS, FQNEAQ. This CDR3 spans 17 amino acids.

Comment on this clone: Other DNA sequences from this sample encode an identical CDR3 as well. For the CDR3, the DNA is TGTGCCAGCAGCTCAGGAGGCATCGACGAGCAGTACTTC. Residues: CASSSGGIDEQYF. The chain couples TRBV13 to TRBJ2-7, with a tentative D call TRBD2 (5 bases). V lost 4 bases, J lost 5 bases, and 12 bases lay in between. The CDR3 contains 13 residues. The germline gives CDR1 PRHDT, CDR2 FYEKMQ (reference sequence).

The rearrangement joins TRBV28 to TRBJ2-1; TRBD2 aligns across 11 bases. Trimming removed 5 bases from V and 9 bases from J; junction bases left unmatched: 9. The CDR3 is 15 residues long. Looked up from germline, CDR1 is MDHEN and CDR2 is SYDVKM. In nucleotides, the CDR3 is TGTGCCAGCAGTATGCTAGCGGGGGGCGCCAGTGAGCAGTTCTTC. Translating it yields CASSMLAGGASEQFF.

Here the CDR3 reads CASSVDGLGNTQYF. The CDR3 DNA is TGTGCCAGCAGCGTAGACGGTCTGGGGAATACGCAGTATTTT. The rearrangement joins TRBV9 to TRBJ2-3; D remains ambiguous. The germline gives CDR1 SGDLS, CDR2 YYNGEE. Trimming shortened V by 0 bases and J by 7 bases, and 12 bases separated the two germline ends. This CDR3 is 14 amino acids long.

The genes are TRBV19 and TRBJ1-1; D is undetermined. This CDR3 region has 13 residues. Trimming pared 3 bases from V and 5 bases from J, leaving 10 bases between. Per the germline V gene, CDR1 is LNHDA and CDR2 is SQIVND (reference sequence). The CDR3 nucleotides are TGTGCCAGTAGTATGTGGGGAAGTACTGAAGCTTTCTTT. Encoded protein: CASSMWGSTEAFF. Supplemented by reference TRBV19 and TRBJ1-1, the full variable domain reads DGGITQSPKYLFRKEGQNVTLSCEQNLNHDAMYWYRQDPGQGLRLIYYSQIVNDFQKGDIAEGYSVSREKKESFPLTVTSAQKNPTAFYLCASSMWGSTEAFFGQGTRLTVV.